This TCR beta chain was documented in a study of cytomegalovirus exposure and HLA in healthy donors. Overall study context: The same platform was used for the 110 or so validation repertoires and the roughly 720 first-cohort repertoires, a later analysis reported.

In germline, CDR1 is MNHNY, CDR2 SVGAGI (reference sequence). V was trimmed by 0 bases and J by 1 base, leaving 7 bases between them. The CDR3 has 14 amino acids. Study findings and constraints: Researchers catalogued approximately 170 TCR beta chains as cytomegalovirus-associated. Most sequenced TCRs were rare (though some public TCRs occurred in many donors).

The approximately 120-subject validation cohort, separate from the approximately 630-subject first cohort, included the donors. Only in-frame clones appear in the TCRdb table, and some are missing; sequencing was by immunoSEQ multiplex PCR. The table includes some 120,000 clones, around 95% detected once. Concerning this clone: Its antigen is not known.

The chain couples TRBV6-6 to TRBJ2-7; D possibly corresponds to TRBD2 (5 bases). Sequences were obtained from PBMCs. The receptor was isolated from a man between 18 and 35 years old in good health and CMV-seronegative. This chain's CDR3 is CASSYSAASYEQYF. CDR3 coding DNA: TGTGCCAGCAGTTACTCAGCGGCTTCCTACGAGCAGTACTTC.